A single T cell receptor beta chain is shown here with its context. At one end, the junction sequence differs from germline, possibly due to a read error. One entry per CDR3 protein, called by TCRdb with MiXCR from the 5' RACE reads. The table shows roughly 770,000 distinct CDR3 sequences, with about 20% occurring only once. The CDR3 is 13 amino acids. Germline CDR1 and CDR2: SGHKS and YYEKEE (reference sequence). The data were obtained in a study of identical twins. This same sample was also part of a study on T cells expressing NK-cell markers. As that report states: Several experiments employed an anti-gamma-delta TCR antibody to confine sorting to alpha-beta TCR T cells. Once again these clonotypes came out on top in the CD3+CD56-NKG2C+ fraction of a few donors.

The gene calls are TRBV5-5 and TRBJ1-1; D not resolved. The sample taken for sequencing was PBMCs. The sequence was collected from a woman aged 18-29 years in good health. For the CDR3, the DNA is TGTGCCAGCGGCTTCGGGCGGGACACTGAAGCTTTCTTT. It yields the protein CASGFGRDTEAFF.